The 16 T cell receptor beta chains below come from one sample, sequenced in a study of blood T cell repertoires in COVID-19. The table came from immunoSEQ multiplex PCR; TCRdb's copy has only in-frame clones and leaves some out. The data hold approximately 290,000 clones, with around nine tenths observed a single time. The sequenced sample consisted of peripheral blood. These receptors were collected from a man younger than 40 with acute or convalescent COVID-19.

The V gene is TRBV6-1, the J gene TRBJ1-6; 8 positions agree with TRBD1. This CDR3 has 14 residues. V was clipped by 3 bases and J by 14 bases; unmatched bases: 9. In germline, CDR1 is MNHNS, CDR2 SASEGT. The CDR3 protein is CASSENRTGRSLHF. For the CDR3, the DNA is TGTGCCAGCAGTGAGAACAGGACAGGGCGATCCCTCCACTTT.

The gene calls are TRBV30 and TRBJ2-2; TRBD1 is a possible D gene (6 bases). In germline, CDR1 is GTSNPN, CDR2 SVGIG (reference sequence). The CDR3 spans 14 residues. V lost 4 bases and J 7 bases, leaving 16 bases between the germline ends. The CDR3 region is CAWNEGQYLGELFF. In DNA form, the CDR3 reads TGTGCCTGGAATGAAGGACAGTATCTCGGGGAGCTGTTTTTT.

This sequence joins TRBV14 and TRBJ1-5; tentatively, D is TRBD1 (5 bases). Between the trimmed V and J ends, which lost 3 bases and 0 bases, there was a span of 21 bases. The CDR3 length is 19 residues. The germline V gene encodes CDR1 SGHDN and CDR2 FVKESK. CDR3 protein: CASSHSTVSPRYSNQPQHF. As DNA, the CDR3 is TGTGCCAGCAGCCATTCGACAGTAAGTCCCCGTTATAGCAATCAGCCCCAGCATTTT.

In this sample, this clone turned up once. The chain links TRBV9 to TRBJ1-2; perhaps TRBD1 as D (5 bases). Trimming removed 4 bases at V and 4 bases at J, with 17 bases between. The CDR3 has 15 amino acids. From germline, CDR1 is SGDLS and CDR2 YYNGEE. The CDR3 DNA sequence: TGTGCCAGCAGCCCCCAGTCGGGACTCGGCTATGGCTACACCTTC. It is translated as CASSPQSGLGYGYTF.

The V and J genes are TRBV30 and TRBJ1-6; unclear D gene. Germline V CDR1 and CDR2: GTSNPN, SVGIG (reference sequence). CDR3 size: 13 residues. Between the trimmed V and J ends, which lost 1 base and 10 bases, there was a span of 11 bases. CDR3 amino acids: CAWSGERGSPLHF. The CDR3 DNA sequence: TGTGCCTGGAGTGGGGAGAGAGGGTCACCCCTCCACTTT.

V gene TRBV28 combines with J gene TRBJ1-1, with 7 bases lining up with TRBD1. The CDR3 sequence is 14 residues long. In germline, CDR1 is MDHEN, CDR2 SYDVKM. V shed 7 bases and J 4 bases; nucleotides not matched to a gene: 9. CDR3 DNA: TGTGCCAGCACCGTGACAGGGTCGGCCACTGAAGCTTTCTTT. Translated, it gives CASTVTGSATEAFF. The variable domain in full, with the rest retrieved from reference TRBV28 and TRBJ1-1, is DVKVTQSSRYLVKRTGEKVFLECVQDMDHENMFWYRQDPGLGLRLIYFSYDVKMKEKGDIPEGYSVSREKKERFSLILESASTNQTSMYLCASTVTGSATEAFFGQGTRLTVV.

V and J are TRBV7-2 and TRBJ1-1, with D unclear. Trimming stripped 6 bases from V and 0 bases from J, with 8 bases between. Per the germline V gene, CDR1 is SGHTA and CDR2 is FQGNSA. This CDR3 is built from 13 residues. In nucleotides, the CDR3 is TGTGCCAGCAGTCTAGAGATGAACACTGAAGCTTTCTTT. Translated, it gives CASSLEMNTEAFF.

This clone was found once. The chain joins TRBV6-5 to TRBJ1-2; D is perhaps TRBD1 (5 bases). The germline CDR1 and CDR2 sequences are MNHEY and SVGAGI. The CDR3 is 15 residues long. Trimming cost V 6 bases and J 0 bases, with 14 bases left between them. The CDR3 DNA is TGTGCCAGCAGACCGGATAGACAGTCTAACTATGGCTACACCTTC. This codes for CASRPDRQSNYGYTF.

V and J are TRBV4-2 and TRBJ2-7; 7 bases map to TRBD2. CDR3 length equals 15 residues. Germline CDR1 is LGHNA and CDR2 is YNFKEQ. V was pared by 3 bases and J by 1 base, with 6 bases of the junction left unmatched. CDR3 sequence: CASSQPRGGSYEQYF. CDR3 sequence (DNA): TGTGCCAGCAGCCAGCCCCGCGGGGGTTCCTACGAGCAGTACTTC.

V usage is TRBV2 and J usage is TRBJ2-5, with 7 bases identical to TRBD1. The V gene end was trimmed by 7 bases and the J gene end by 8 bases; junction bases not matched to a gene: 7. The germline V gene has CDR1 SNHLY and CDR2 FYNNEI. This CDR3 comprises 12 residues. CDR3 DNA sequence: TGTGCCAGCAAGGGGACAGATGAAACCCAGTACTTC. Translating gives CASKGTDETQYF.

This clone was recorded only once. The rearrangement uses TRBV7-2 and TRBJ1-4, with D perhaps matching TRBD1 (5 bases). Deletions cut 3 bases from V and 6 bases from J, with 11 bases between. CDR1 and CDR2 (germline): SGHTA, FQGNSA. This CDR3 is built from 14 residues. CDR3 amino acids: CASSFTGVDEKLFF. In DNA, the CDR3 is TGTGCCAGCAGCTTTACAGGAGTAGATGAAAAACTGTTTTTT.

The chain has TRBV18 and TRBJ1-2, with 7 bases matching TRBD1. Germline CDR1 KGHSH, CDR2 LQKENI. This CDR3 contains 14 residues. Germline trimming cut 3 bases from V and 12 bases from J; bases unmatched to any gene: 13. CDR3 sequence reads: CASSPTGTDFVDTF. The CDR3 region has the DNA TGTGCCAGCTCACCGACAGGGACAGATTTCGTCGACACCTTC.

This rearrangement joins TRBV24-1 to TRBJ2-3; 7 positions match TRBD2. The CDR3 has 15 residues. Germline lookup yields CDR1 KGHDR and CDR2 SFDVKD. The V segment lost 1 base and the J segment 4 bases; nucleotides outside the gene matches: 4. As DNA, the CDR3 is TGTGCCACCAGTGATTTTAGTCGGGGGGCAGATACGCAGTATTTT. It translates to CATSDFSRGADTQYF.

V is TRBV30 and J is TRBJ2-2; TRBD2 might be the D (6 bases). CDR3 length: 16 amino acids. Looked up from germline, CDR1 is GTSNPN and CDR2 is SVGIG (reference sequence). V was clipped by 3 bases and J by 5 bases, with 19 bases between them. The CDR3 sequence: CAWSRPAEGKTGELFF. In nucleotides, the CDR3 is TGTGCCTGGAGCCGTCCGGCGGAGGGGAAGACCGGGGAGCTGTTTTTT.

The CDR3 DNA reads as TGTGCTAGTGGTTTGGCAACGTGGGGGGACCAGTACTTC. Its protein is CASGLATWGDQYF. This chain links TRBV12-5 with TRBJ2-5; D perhaps matches TRBD2 (6 bases). Germline V gene sequence: CDR1 LGHNT, CDR2 FRNRAP. V dropped 1 base and J dropped 10 bases, with 13 bases sitting between them. The CDR3 has 13 amino acids.

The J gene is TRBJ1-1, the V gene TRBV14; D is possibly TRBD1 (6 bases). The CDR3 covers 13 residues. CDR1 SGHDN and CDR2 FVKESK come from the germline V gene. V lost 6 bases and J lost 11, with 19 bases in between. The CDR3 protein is CASRPPAGAVAFF. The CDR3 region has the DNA TGTGCCAGCAGGCCCCCTGCGGGGGCGGTCGCTTTCTTT.